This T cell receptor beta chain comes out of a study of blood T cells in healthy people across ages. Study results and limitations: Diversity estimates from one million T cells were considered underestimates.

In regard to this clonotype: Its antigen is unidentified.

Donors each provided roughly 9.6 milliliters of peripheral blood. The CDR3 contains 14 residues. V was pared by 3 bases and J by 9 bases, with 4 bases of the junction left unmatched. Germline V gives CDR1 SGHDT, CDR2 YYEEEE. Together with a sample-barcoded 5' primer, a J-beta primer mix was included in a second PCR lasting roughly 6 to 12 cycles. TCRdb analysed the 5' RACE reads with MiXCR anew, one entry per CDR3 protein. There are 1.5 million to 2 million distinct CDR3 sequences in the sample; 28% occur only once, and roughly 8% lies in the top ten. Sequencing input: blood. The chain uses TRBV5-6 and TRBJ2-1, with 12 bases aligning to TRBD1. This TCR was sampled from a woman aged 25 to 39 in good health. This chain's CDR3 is CASSWGQGAIEQFF. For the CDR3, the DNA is TGTGCCAGCAGCTGGGGACAGGGGGCTATTGAGCAGTTCTTC.